The clone carrying this T cell receptor (beta chain) appeared a few times. Its antigen is still unknown. The data were taken from a study of T cell repertoires in cytomegalovirus infection. Study-wide context: Matching HLA type and CMV infection were both indicated by public TCR beta signatures. Study-level points and caveats: Cumulative frequency (of public TCR beta family members) identified carriers of CMV plus the relevant HLA. Predominance within the ex vivo response was attributable to HLA-C-restricted CMV-specific TCR beta clonotypes.

The CDR3 contains 13 residues. V lost 5 bases and J lost 6; bases outside the gene matches: 3. Germline CDR1 is SGHTA and CDR2 is FQGNSA. TCRdb fed the reads into MiXCR, producing one record per CDR3 protein. The top ten hold around 12% of the sample, which has around 800,000 distinct CDR3 sequences, about 33% seen once. This sequence originates from a human donor in good health (CMV status not recorded). Some clones in this sample may be carry-over from other donors' samples. The chain uses TRBV7-2 and TRBJ1-5; TRBD1 agrees at 8 bases. This specimen was cultured CD8+ T cells from PBMCs, taken from culture after CMV antigen stimulation. The CDR3 region is CASSADRVQPQHF. CDR3 coding DNA: TGTGCCAGCAGCGCGGACAGGGTTCAGCCCCAGCATTTT.